Listed below are T cell receptor beta chains from one sample, sequenced in a study of PD-1 blockade in classical Hodgkin lymphoma. Repertoires were generated with immunoSEQ multiplex PCR, while TCRdb's copy carries only in-frame clones and drops some. The table records about 150,000 clones, around 73% of them present only once. The sequenced sample was peripheral blood mononuclear cells (PBMCs), obtained before the second cycle of nivolumab. These receptors originate from a human donor with classical Hodgkin lymphoma. Each CDR3 is given with its conserved first and last residue. Each record gives: D gene, clone size, J gene, V gene, CDR3 protein, CDR3 DNA. The D gene is left open where the match is weak. Rows give clone size only sometimes, using once, few, many, or a class for an expanded clone.

>.|.|TRBJ2-6|TRBV2
CASSEWIPGANVLTF
TGTGCCAGCAGTGAATGGATACCTGGGGCCAACGTCCTGACTTTC
>.|many|TRBJ2-1|TRBV4-1
CASSQDPGQTANEQFF
TGCGCCAGCAGCCAAGATCCGGGCCAGACCGCCAATGAGCAGTTCTTC
>.|.|TRBJ2-7|TRBV5-1
CASSLEGAISSYEQYF
TGCGCCAGCAGCTTGGAAGGGGCCATTAGCTCCTACGAGCAGTACTTC
>.|once|TRBJ2-2|TRBV19
CASSRTAGKNTGELFF
TGTGCCAGTAGTAGGACGGCGGGAAAGAACACCGGGGAGCTGTTTTTT
>TRBD1|.|TRBJ1-2|TRBV13
CASSQGGAGSKGYTF
TGTGCCAGCAGCCAAGGGGGCGCAGGGAGTAAGGGCTACACCTTC
>TRBD2|.|TRBJ2-1|TRBV30
CAWSSKGLAGNEQFF
TGTGCCTGGAGTTCCAAGGGGCTAGCGGGCAATGAGCAGTTCTTC
>TRBD1|.|TRBJ1-5|TRBV2
CASRDRGNQPQHF
TGTGCCAGCCGGGACAGGGGTAATCAGCCCCAGCATTTT
>TRBD2|.|TRBJ2-3|TRBV6-4
CASSFSGLAGSTDTQYF
TGTGCCAGCAGTTTTTCTGGACTAGCCGGGAGCACAGATACGCAGTATTTT
>.|.|TRBJ1-2|TRBV7-9
CASSLALTGKEGGYTF
TGTGCCAGCAGCTTAGCGTTAACAGGGAAAGAGGGTGGCTACACCTTC
>.|.|TRBJ1-5|TRBV7-2
CASSSDRGQPQHF
TGTGCCAGCAGCTCGGACAGAGGTCAGCCCCAGCATTTT
>.|.|TRBJ1-4|TRBV6-5
CASSQGREKLFF
TGTGCCAGCAGCCAGGGAAGAGAAAAACTGTTTTTT
>.|once|TRBJ1-1|TRBV5-1
CASSLTRNTEAFF
TGCGCCAGCAGCTTGACCAGGAACACTGAAGCTTTCTTT
>.|.|TRBJ2-7|TRBV28
CASSPGGTADEQYF
TGTGCCAGCAGTCCTGGAGGTACCGCGGACGAGCAGTACTTC
>TRBD2|few|TRBJ2-3|TRBV14
CASSQVFSGRAITDTQYF
TGTGCCAGCAGCCAAGTATTTAGCGGGAGGGCCATAACAGATACGCAGTATTTT
>TRBD1|.|TRBJ1-1|TRBV5-4
CASSLTGGSEAFF
TGTGCCAGCAGCTTGACAGGGGGTTCTGAAGCTTTCTTT
>.|.|TRBJ1-2|TRBV28
CASSRREGYGYTF
TGTGCCAGCAGTCGCAGGGAAGGGTATGGCTACACCTTC
>.|.|TRBJ1-2|TRBV9
CASSDDQGGNGYTF
TGTGCCAGCAGCGATGACCAGGGTGGGAATGGCTACACCTTC
>.|.|TRBJ1-5|TRBV5-4
CASSLLTGGGQPQHF
TGTGCCAGCAGCTTGTTGACCGGGGGCGGTCAGCCCCAGCATTTT
>TRBD1|.|TRBJ1-6|TRBV27
CASSYLDRAVLGLHF
TGTGCCAGCAGTTACCTCGACAGGGCCGTTCTTGGCCTCCACTTT
>TRBD2|.|TRBJ2-5|TRBV5-4
CASSLTAGGLETQYF
TGTGCCAGCAGCTTGACAGCGGGGGGCCTGGAGACCCAGTACTTC
>TRBD1|.|TRBJ1-1|TRBV7-3
CASSPTGLTEAFF
TGTGCCAGCAGCCCGACAGGGTTGACTGAAGCTTTCTTT
>.|.|TRBJ2-7|TRBV6-5
CASSYSRPSLAYEQYF
TGTGCCAGCAGTTACTCTCGACCTTCGCTTGCCTACGAGCAGTACTTC
>TRBD2|.|TRBJ2-3|TRBV5-8
CASSLWLAGVDTQYF
TGTGCCAGCAGCTTGTGGCTAGCGGGAGTAGATACGCAGTATTTT
>.|.|TRBJ1-2|TRBV29-1
CSADTTNYGYTF
TGCAGCGCGGACACTACTAACTATGGCTACACCTTC
>.|many|TRBJ1-3|TRBV10-1
CASLARVSGNTIYF
TGCGCCAGCTTAGCTAGGGTCTCTGGAAACACCATATATTTT
>TRBD2|.|TRBJ2-3|TRBV5-1
CASSLLAGSTDTQYF
TGCGCCAGCAGCCTACTAGCGGGATCCACAGATACGCAGTATTTT
>.|.|TRBJ2-7|TRBV7-9
CASSSEAGTYEQYF
TGTGCCAGCAGCTCTGAAGCAGGGACCTACGAGCAGTACTTC
>TRBD1|.|TRBJ1-2|TRBV2
CASSGTGGGYGYTF
TGTGCCAGCAGTGGTACAGGGGGCGGCTATGGCTACACCTTC
>.|.|TRBJ2-7|TRBV6-1
CASTSSGGYEQYF
TGTGCCAGCACCTCTTCTGGGGGCTACGAGCAGTACTTC
>.|.|TRBJ2-1|TRBV5-1
CASSLNRNEQFF
TGCGCCAGCAGCTTGAACAGGAATGAGCAGTTCTTC
>TRBD1|few|TRBJ1-6|TRBV9
CASSVGPRGDNSPLHF
TGTGCCAGCAGCGTAGGTCCCAGGGGGGATAATTCACCCCTCCACTTT
>TRBD2|.|TRBJ2-3|TRBV4-1
CASSHSGAGVTGDTQYF
TGCGCCAGCAGCCATTCCGGAGCGGGAGTTACCGGGGATACGCAGTATTTT
>TRBD1|.|TRBJ1-4|TRBV19
CASSPSGQGDEKLFF
TGTGCCAGTAGTCCTTCGGGACAGGGTGATGAAAAACTGTTTTTT
>TRBD1|once|TRBJ1-2|TRBV6-5
CASRTGQGVGYTF
TGTGCCAGCAGAACCGGACAGGGGGTTGGCTACACCTTC
>.|.|TRBJ2-7|TRBV6-5
CASSRQGRAYEQYF
TGTGCCAGCAGCAGACAGGGGAGGGCCTACGAGCAGTACTTC
>TRBD1|.|TRBJ1-5|TRBV6-1
CASSDSQGVGQPQHF
TGTGCCAGCAGTGATAGCCAGGGGGTGGGACAGCCCCAGCATTTT
>TRBD2|.|TRBJ2-7|TRBV9
CASSVGLAGATTIYEQYF
TGTGCCAGCAGCGTAGGACTAGCGGGAGCCACCACCATCTACGAGCAGTACTTC
>.|few|TRBJ2-5|TRBV28
CASSLLRGKETQYF
TGTGCCAGCAGTTTGCTTCGCGGGAAAGAGACCCAGTACTTC
>TRBD1|.|TRBJ1-5|TRBV6-6
CASSSSTTGGNQPQHF
TGTGCCAGCAGTTCCTCCACGACAGGGGGCAATCAGCCCCAGCATTTT
>.|.|TRBJ1-1|TRBV6-6
CASSYIGRMNTEAFF
TGTGCCAGCAGTTACATCGGCAGAATGAACACTGAAGCTTTCTTT
>.|.|TRBJ1-3|TRBV6-6
CATLRNTIYF
TGTGCCACCTTAAGAAACACCATATATTTT
>.|.|TRBJ1-2|TRBV19
CASSIAQGIGRIVYGYTF
TGTGCCAGTAGTATAGCTCAGGGAATTGGGCGGATTGTCTATGGCTACACCTTC
>.|once|TRBJ2-3|TRBV7-2
CASSLRNQGGAFTDTQYF
TGTGCCAGCAGCTTACGGAACCAGGGGGGAGCGTTCACAGATACGCAGTATTTT
>.|.|TRBJ1-1|TRBV5-6
CASSVQLGNTEAFF
TGCGCCAGCAGTGTACAGTTAGGGAACACTGAAGCTTTCTTT
>.|.|TRBJ1-1|TRBV5-6
CASTSSANTEAFF
TGTGCCAGCACCTCCAGTGCAAACACTGAAGCTTTCTTT
>.|.|TRBJ1-5|TRBV6-5
CATRLGNQPQHF
TGTGCCACGAGGCTAGGCAATCAGCCCCAGCATTTT
>TRBD2|few|TRBJ2-2|TRBV18
CASSPASGDVTGELFF
TGTGCCAGCTCACCGGCTAGCGGGGATGTTACCGGGGAGCTGTTTTTT
>TRBD1|.|TRBJ1-5|TRBV28
CASTSGAGGLYSNQPQHF
TGTGCCAGCACCTCTGGGGCAGGGGGACTATATAGCAATCAGCCCCAGCATTTT
>TRBD2|.|TRBJ2-7|TRBV6-5
CASSRYGEGYEQYF
TGTGCCAGCAGCCGCTATGGGGAGGGGTACGAGCAGTACTTC
>TRBD1|.|TRBJ1-2|TRBV27
CASSLSTGEVDYGYTF
TGTGCCAGCAGTTTATCCACAGGGGAGGTTGACTATGGCTACACCTTC
>.|few|TRBJ2-7|TRBV6-5
CASTADLHRNYEQYF
TGTGCCAGCACAGCAGACTTACACCGGAACTACGAGCAGTACTTC
>.|.|TRBJ1-2|TRBV28
CASSFGGFYGYTF
TGTGCCAGCAGTTTCGGGGGGTTCTATGGCTACACCTTC
>TRBD2|.|TRBJ2-7|TRBV11-1
CASSSGLAGGSYEQYF
TGTGCCAGCAGCTCGGGACTAGCGGGAGGGTCGTACGAGCAGTACTTC
>.|.|TRBJ2-5|TRBV2
CASSEVGGGESRETQYF
TGTGCCAGCAGTGAAGTTGGAGGGGGAGAAAGTAGGGAGACCCAGTACTTC
>TRBD2|.|TRBJ2-3|TRBV2
CASTGLAGEDTQYF
TGTGCCAGCACGGGACTAGCGGGGGAAGATACGCAGTATTTT
>.|once|TRBJ1-3|TRBV6-5
CASRTGSIGNTIYF
TGTGCCAGCAGAACCGGGAGCATCGGAAACACCATATATTTT
>.|.|TRBJ2-5|TRBV7-3
CASSYNPGETQYF
TGTGCCAGCAGTTATAACCCGGGGGAGACCCAGTACTTC
>.|few|TRBJ2-7|TRBV11-2
CASSFSSGSYEQYF
TGTGCCAGCAGCTTTAGTAGCGGCTCCTACGAGCAGTACTTC
>.|.|TRBJ2-6|TRBV7-3
CASSDRTDSGANVLTF
TGTGCCAGCAGCGACCGGACGGACTCTGGGGCCAACGTCCTGACTTTC
>TRBD1|.|TRBJ1-2|TRBV6-6
CASTTGGGYTF
TGTGCCAGTACAACAGGGGGCGGCTACACCTTC